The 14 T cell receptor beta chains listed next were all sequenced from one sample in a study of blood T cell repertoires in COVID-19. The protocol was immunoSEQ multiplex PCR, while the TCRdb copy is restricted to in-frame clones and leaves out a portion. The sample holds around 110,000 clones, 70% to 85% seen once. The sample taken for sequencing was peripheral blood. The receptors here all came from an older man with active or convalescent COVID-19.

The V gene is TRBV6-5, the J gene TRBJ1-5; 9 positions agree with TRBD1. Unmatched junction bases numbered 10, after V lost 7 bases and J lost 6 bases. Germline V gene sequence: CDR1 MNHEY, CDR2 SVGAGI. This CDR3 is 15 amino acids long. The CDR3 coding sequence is TGTGCCAGCATGGGGTTGGGACAGGGCGTTCAGCCCCAGCATTTT. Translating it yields CASMGLGQGVQPQHF.

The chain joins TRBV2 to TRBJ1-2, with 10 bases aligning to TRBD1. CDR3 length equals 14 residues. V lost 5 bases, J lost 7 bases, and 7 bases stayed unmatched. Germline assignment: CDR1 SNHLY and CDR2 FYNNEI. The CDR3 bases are TGTGCCAGCAGTCTGACAGGGGGCGGCGGTGGCTACACCTTC. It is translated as CASSLTGGGGGYTF.

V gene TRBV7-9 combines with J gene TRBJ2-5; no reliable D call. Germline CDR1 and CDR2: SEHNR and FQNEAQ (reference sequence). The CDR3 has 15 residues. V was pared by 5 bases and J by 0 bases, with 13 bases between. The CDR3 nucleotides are TGTGCCAGCAGCCCGAAGCAGGAAAACCAAGAGACCCAGTACTTC. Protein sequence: CASSPKQENQETQYF.

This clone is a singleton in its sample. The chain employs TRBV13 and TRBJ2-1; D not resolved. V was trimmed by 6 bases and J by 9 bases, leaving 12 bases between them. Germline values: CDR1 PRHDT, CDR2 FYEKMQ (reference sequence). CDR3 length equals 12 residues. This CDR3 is CASRESTREQFF. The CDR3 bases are TGTGCCAGCAGGGAGAGCACCCGTGAGCAGTTCTTC.

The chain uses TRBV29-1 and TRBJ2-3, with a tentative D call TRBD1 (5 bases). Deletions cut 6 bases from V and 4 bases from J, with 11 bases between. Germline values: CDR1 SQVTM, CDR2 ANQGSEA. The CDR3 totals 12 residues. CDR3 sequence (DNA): TGCAGCGTCGCTAGGGGCCCAGATACGCAGTATTTT. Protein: CSVARGPDTQYF.

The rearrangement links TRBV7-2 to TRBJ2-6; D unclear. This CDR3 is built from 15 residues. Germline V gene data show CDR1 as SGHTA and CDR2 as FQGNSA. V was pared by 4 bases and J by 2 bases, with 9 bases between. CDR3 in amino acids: CASSSQVAGANVLTF. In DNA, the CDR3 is TGTGCCAGCAGCTCGCAGGTAGCTGGGGCCAACGTCCTGACTTTC.

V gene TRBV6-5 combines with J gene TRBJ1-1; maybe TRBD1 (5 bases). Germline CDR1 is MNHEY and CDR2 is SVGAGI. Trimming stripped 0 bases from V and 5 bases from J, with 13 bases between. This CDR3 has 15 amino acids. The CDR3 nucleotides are TGTGCCAGCAGTTACTCGTTTCAGGGTGGGACTGAAGCTTTCTTT. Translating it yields CASSYSFQGGTEAFF.

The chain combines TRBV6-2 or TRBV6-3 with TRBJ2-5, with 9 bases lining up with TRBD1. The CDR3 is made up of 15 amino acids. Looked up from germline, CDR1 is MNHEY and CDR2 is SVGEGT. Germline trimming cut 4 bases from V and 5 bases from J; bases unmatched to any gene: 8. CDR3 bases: TGTGCCAGCAGTTCGTACAGGGGGCAGACGGAGACCCAGTACTTC. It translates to CASSSYRGQTETQYF.

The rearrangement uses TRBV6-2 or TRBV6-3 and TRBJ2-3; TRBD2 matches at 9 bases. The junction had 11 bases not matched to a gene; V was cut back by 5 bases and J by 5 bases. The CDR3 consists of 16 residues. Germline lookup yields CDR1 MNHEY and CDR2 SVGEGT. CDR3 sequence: CASSPRRREGRDTQYF. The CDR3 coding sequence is TGTGCCAGCAGTCCCCGGCGGCGGGAGGGCCGAGATACGCAGTATTTT.

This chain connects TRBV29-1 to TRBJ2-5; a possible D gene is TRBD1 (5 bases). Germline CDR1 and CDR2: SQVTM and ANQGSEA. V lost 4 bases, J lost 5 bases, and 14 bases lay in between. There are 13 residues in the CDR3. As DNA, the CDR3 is TGCAGCGTTGGAAGCAGGGTGGATGAGACCCAGTACTTC. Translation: CSVGSRVDETQYF.

Written as DNA, the CDR3 is TGTGCCAGCATCGGACAGGGGAAGTGGTATTCACCCCTCCACTTT. Amino acid sequence: CASIGQGKWYSPLHF. This chain joins TRBV6-5 and TRBJ1-6; 9 positions match TRBD1. After removal of 7 bases from V and 8 bases from J, the junction contained 9 bases not matched to a gene. Germline V gives CDR1 MNHEY, CDR2 SVGAGI. This CDR3 has 15 residues.

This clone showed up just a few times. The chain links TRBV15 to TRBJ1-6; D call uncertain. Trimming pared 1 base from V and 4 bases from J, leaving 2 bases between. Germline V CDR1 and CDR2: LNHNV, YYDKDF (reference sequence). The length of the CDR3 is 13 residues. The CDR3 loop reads CATSRAYNSPLHF. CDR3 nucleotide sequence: TGTGCCACCAGCAGAGCGTATAATTCACCCCTCCACTTT.

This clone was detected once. CDR3 amino acids: CASIGGRLAGTHEQFF. The CDR3 DNA reads TGTGCCAGCATTGGAGGCCGACTAGCGGGAACACATGAGCAGTTCTTC. The chain is built from TRBV6-6 and TRBJ2-1; 11 bases line up with TRBD2. V trimming: 7 bases; J trimming: 8 bases; junction bases outside the gene matches: 13. The length of the CDR3 is 16 residues. Germline CDR1 and CDR2: MNHNY and SVGAGI (reference sequence).

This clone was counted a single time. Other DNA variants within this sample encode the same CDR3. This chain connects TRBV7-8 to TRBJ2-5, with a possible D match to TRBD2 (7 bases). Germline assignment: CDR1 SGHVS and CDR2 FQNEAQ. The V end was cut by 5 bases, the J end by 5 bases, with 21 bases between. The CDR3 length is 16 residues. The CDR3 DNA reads TGTGCCAGCAGCACTGGTGTGGGGGGGCCTTGGGAGACCCAGTACTTC. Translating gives CASSTGVGGPWETQYF. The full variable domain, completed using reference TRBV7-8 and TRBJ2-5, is GAGVSQSPRYKVAKRGQDVALRCDPISGHVSLFWYQQALGQGPEFLTYFQNEAQLDKSGLPSDRFFAERPEGSVSTLKIQRTQQEDSAVYLCASSTGVGGPWETQYFGPGTRLLVL.